This is a list of T cell receptor beta chains from one sample in a study of CD8+CD57+ T cells in acquired aplastic anemia. TCRdb fed the reads into MiXCR, producing one record per CDR3 protein. This sample carries around 200,000 distinct CDR3 sequences, about 60% of them seen once, and the ten largest clones take about 60%. Sample: sorted CD4+, CD8+, or CD8+CD57+ T cells (not recorded which) from PBMCs. These receptors were collected from a human donor with aplastic anemia. CDR3s include the opening cysteine and the closing phenylalanine or tryptophan. Each record gives: clone size, J gene, V gene, D gene, CDR3 protein, CDR3 DNA. D genes are given only for firm matches. The listing skips clone size in some rows; elsewhere it reads once, few, many or a size class.

size: .
J: TRBJ2-1
V: TRBV5-1
D: TRBD2
CDR3: CASSSMTSGGDNEQFF
DNA: TGCGCCAGCAGCTCAATGACTAGCGGGGGGGACAATGAGCAGTTCTTC

size: few
J: TRBJ1-6
V: TRBV2
D: TRBD1
CDR3: CASSLDRLNSPLHF
DNA: TGTGCCAGCAGTCTGGACAGGCTTAATTCACCCCTCCACTTT

size: .
J: TRBJ2-7
V: TRBV4-1
D: TRBD1
CDR3: CASSQAPGQGSEQYF
DNA: TGCGCCAGCAGCCAAGCACCGGGACAGGGCAGCGAGCAGTACTTC

size: .
J: TRBJ1-1
V: TRBV2
D: TRBD1
CDR3: CASKWTGVDGTEAFF
DNA: TGTGCCAGCAAATGGACAGGGGTGGATGGCACTGAAGCTTTCTTT

size: .
J: TRBJ1-2
V: TRBV10-2
D: TRBD1
CDR3: CATSRQGLAGYTF
DNA: TGCGCCACATCTCGACAGGGGCTAGCGGGCTACACCTTC

size: many
J: TRBJ1-5
V: TRBV2
D: .
CDR3: CASQENFSGDQPQHF
DNA: TGTGCCAGCCAAGAGAACTTCTCGGGGGATCAGCCCCAGCATTTT

size: .
J: TRBJ2-3
V: TRBV10-3
D: TRBD2
CDR3: CAISESSSGGVDTQYF
DNA: TGTGCCATCAGTGAGTCGAGTAGCGGGGGCGTGGATACGCAGTATTTT

size: .
J: TRBJ2-7
V: TRBV15
D: TRBD1
CDR3: CATSSSRSGQGPLYEQYF
DNA: TGTGCCACCAGCAGCTCCAGGTCGGGACAGGGCCCCCTCTACGAGCAGTACTTC

size: .
J: TRBJ1-5
V: TRBV2
D: .
CDR3: CASNGRSQPQHF
DNA: TGTGCCAGCAACGGTAGGAGTCAGCCCCAGCATTTT

size: many
J: TRBJ2-2
V: TRBV4-1
D: .
CDR3: CASSQDWGNTGELFF
DNA: TGCGCCAGCAGCCAAGATTGGGGAAACACCGGGGAGCTGTTTTTT

size: few
J: TRBJ2-3
V: TRBV7-3
D: .
CDR3: CASSPLSEDTQYF
DNA: TGTGCCAGCAGCCCCCTATCCGAAGATACGCAGTATTTT

size: .
J: TRBJ2-1
V: TRBV7-9
D: TRBD2
CDR3: CASSSGLAVDEQFF
DNA: TGTGCCAGCAGCTCAGGACTAGCGGTGGATGAGCAGTTCTTC

size: few
J: TRBJ2-7
V: TRBV19
D: TRBD1
CDR3: CASSFGTGPYEQYF
DNA: TGTGCCAGTAGTTTCGGGACAGGGCCCTACGAGCAGTACTTC

size: .
J: TRBJ2-3
V: TRBV7-9
D: .
CDR3: CASSQGGADTQYF
DNA: TGTGCCAGCAGCCAAGGGGGGGCAGATACGCAGTATTTT

size: .
J: TRBJ2-5
V: TRBV7-2
D: TRBD1
CDR3: CASSLAGQRQETQYF
DNA: TGTGCCAGCAGCTTAGCGGGACAGCGCCAAGAGACCCAGTACTTC

size: .
J: TRBJ1-1
V: TRBV7-9
D: .
CDR3: CASSAGQFIDTEAFF
DNA: TGTGCCAGCAGCGCCGGACAGTTCATCGACACTGAAGCTTTCTTT

size: few
J: TRBJ2-5
V: TRBV7-9
D: TRBD2
CDR3: CASSKTWGRLAGETQYF
DNA: TGTGCCAGCAGCAAAACGTGGGGCAGACTAGCGGGAGAGACCCAGTACTTC

size: .
J: TRBJ2-5
V: TRBV5-4
D: TRBD2
CDR3: CASSSAGLAGETQYF
DNA: TGTGCCAGCAGCTCGGCGGGACTAGCGGGAGAGACCCAGTACTTC

size: .
J: TRBJ1-6
V: TRBV2
D: TRBD1
CDR3: CASSETDRRRSPLHF
DNA: TGTGCCAGCAGTGAAACGGACAGGCGAAGGTCACCCCTCCACTTT

size: .
J: TRBJ1-2
V: TRBV25-1
D: TRBD1
CDR3: CAKHRWRGPANYGYTF
DNA: TGTGCCAAACACCGGTGGAGGGGGCCTGCTAACTATGGCTACACCTTC

size: .
J: TRBJ2-3
V: TRBV29-1
D: .
CDR3: CSVPPGGFLSTDTQYF
DNA: TGCAGCGTGCCCCCTGGCGGTTTTCTTAGCACAGATACGCAGTATTTT

size: .
J: TRBJ1-6
V: TRBV5-5
D: TRBD1
CDR3: CASSVTGGDNSPLHF
DNA: TGTGCCAGCAGCGTGACAGGGGGGGATAATTCACCCCTCCACTTT

size: .
J: TRBJ1-1
V: TRBV7-2
D: .
CDR3: CASSGSYAGRHAFF
DNA: TGTGCCAGCAGCGGCAGCTACGCAGGGAGACATGCTTTCTTT

size: .
J: TRBJ2-7
V: TRBV15
D: .
CDR3: CATSGVSGQYF
DNA: TGTGCCACCAGCGGGGTTTCAGGGCAGTACTTC

size: .
J: TRBJ2-7
V: TRBV5-1
D: TRBD1
CDR3: CASSLSGTGGLEQYF
DNA: TGCGCCAGCAGCCTATCCGGGACAGGGGGGCTCGAGCAGTACTTC

size: .
J: TRBJ2-7
V: TRBV7-8
D: .
CDR3: CASSNTGYEQYF
DNA: TGTGCCAGCAGCAACACAGGGTACGAGCAGTACTTC

size: many
J: TRBJ2-3
V: TRBV7-6
D: TRBD2
CDR3: CASSPPGGRPDTQYF
DNA: TGTGCCAGCAGCCCGCCCGGGGGGAGACCAGATACGCAGTATTTT

size: .
J: TRBJ2-1
V: TRBV15
D: TRBD1
CDR3: CATSSSLPQGDNEQSF
DNA: TGTGCCACCAGCAGCTCCCTTCCCCAGGGGGACAATGAGCAGTCCTTC

size: few
J: TRBJ2-7
V: TRBV15
D: TRBD1
CDR3: CATSSSRSGQGFDEQYF
DNA: TGTGCCACCAGCAGCTCCAGGTCGGGACAGGGGTTTGACGAGCAGTACTTC

size: few
J: TRBJ2-2
V: TRBV25-1
D: .
CDR3: CASSEQGLDTGELFF
DNA: TGTGCCAGCAGTGAACAGGGACTGGACACCGGGGAGCTGTTTTTT

size: .
J: TRBJ2-5
V: TRBV20-1
D: .
CDR3: CSASGLAGLQETQYF
DNA: TGCAGTGCTAGCGGGCTAGCAGGGCTCCAAGAGACCCAGTACTTC

size: .
J: TRBJ2-2
V: TRBV7-2
D: .
CDR3: CASSNNRGRDSGELFF
DNA: TGTGCCAGCAGCAACAACCGGGGGAGAGATTCCGGGGAGCTGTTTTTT

size: .
J: TRBJ1-3
V: TRBV12-3/TRBV12-4
D: .
CDR3: CASSRGGGNTIYF
DNA: TGTGCCAGCAGTCGGGGAGGCGGAAACACCATATATTTT

size: .
J: TRBJ2-7
V: TRBV5-6
D: TRBD1
CDR3: CASSLGGTGEQYF
DNA: TGTGCCAGCAGCTTGGGGGGGACAGGCGAGCAGTACTTC

size: .
J: TRBJ2-7
V: TRBV7-9
D: .
CDR3: CASSPGAYEQYF
DNA: TGTGCCAGCAGCCCCGGGGCCTACGAGCAGTACTTC

size: few
J: TRBJ1-2
V: TRBV20-1
D: .
CDR3: CSASHHGASYGYTF
DNA: TGCAGTGCTAGCCACCACGGGGCGTCCTATGGCTACACCTTC

size: once
J: TRBJ1-5
V: TRBV10-3
D: .
CDR3: CAISESPSAGQHSNQPQHF
DNA: TGTGCCATCAGTGAGTCCCCCTCAGCGGGACAACATAGCAATCAGCCCCAGCATTTT

size: many
J: TRBJ2-7
V: TRBV11-2
D: .
CDR3: CASSFIWPRAYEQYF
DNA: TGTGCCAGCAGCTTTATCTGGCCACGGGCCTACGAGCAGTACTTC

size: .
J: TRBJ2-7
V: TRBV10-3
D: .
CDR3: CAISEYGRDDEQYF
DNA: TGTGCCATCAGTGAGTACGGCAGGGACGACGAGCAGTACTTC

size: .
J: TRBJ2-7
V: TRBV7-6
D: .
CDR3: CASSLAPFYEQYF
DNA: TGTGCCAGCAGCTTAGCTCCGTTCTACGAGCAGTACTTC

size: many
J: TRBJ1-2
V: TRBV6-1
D: TRBD1
CDR3: CASSEGTGGYGYTF
DNA: TGTGCCAGCAGTGAAGGGACAGGGGGCTATGGCTACACCTTC

size: .
J: TRBJ1-2
V: TRBV19
D: .
CDR3: CASTRTEGGYTF
DNA: TGTGCCAGTACGAGGACAGAGGGTGGCTACACCTTC

size: .
J: TRBJ2-3
V: TRBV2
D: TRBD2
CDR3: CASSVNGRSTDTQYF
DNA: TGTGCCAGCAGTGTAAACGGGAGGAGCACAGATACGCAGTATTTT

size: .
J: TRBJ2-7
V: TRBV20-1
D: TRBD1
CDR3: CSASRLDRGSYEQYF
DNA: TGCAGTGCTAGTCGTCTTGACAGGGGGTCATACGAGCAGTACTTC

size: .
J: TRBJ2-3
V: TRBV24-1
D: TRBD1
CDR3: CATSEETGGRDTQYF
DNA: TGTGCCACCAGTGAGGAGACAGGGGGCAGGGATACGCAGTATTTT

size: few
J: TRBJ1-2
V: TRBV20-1
D: TRBD1
CDR3: CSAWTGNGYTF
DNA: TGCAGTGCCTGGACAGGGAATGGCTACACCTTC

size: once
J: TRBJ2-7
V: TRBV2
D: .
CDR3: CASSEASGVTYEQYF
DNA: TGTGCCAGCAGTGAAGCGTCAGGAGTTACCTACGAGCAGTACTTC

size: .
J: TRBJ1-2
V: TRBV9
D: .
CDR3: CASSVGTVYGYTF
DNA: TGTGCCAGCAGCGTGGGGACCGTCTATGGCTACACCTTC

size: .
J: TRBJ2-5
V: TRBV7-2
D: TRBD2
CDR3: CASSWTGTSGGGSQETQYF
DNA: TGTGCCAGCAGCTGGACAGGGACTAGCGGGGGGGGGAGCCAAGAGACCCAGTACTTC

size: .
J: TRBJ2-3
V: TRBV7-2
D: TRBD1
CDR3: CASIPQGQGSYPSTDTQYF
DNA: TGTGCCAGCATCCCACAGGGACAGGGATCCTACCCAAGCACAGATACGCAGTATTTT